Included here is one T cell receptor (beta chain) sequence, with context. No antigen is known for it. Sample-barcoded 5' priming and a J-beta primer mix drove a second PCR of roughly 7 to 11 cycles. Each CDR3 protein is one row after TCRdb ran MiXCR on the 5' RACE reads. This table has 700,000 to 1,000,000 distinct CDR3 sequences, under 55% appearing once. The data stem from a study of blood T cells in healthy people across ages. Whole-study findings and limits: Across samples, TCR beta diversity tracked strongly with naive T cell percentage.

V was trimmed by 5 bases and J by 4 bases, leaving 20 bases between them. The CDR3 is 16 amino acids. Germline lookup yields CDR1 SGHVS and CDR2 FNYEAQ. This sequence was found in a man aged 55 to 70 in good health. The V call is TRBV7-6, the J call TRBJ2-5; no clear D gene. The sequencing sample was made of blood. CDR3 sequence (DNA): TGTGCCAGCAGCCCCACCCAACAACATTCGATAGAGACCCAGTACTTC. Translating gives CASSPTQQHSIETQYF.